The rows below give T cell receptor beta chains drawn from one sample of a study of blood T cells in healthy people across ages. TCRdb reprocessed the 5' RACE reads with MiXCR, giving one entry per CDR3 protein. The sample lists over 550,000 distinct CDR3 sequences, approximately 30% occurring once. Specimen: blood. Every receptor here comes from a woman aged 80 or older in good health. CDR3s include the opening cysteine and the closing phenylalanine or tryptophan. D genes are given only for firm matches. Clone size, where shown, is once, few, many, or a class for clones that have expanded.

>-|TRBV18|TRBJ1-5|once
CASSPMAGNSNQPQHF
TGTGCCAGCTCACCAATGGCAGGAAATAGCAATCAGCCCCAGCATTTT
>TRBD1|TRBV5-5|TRBJ1-1|many
CASRPPPSDRGGNTEAFF
TGTGCCAGCAGGCCCCCCCCCTCCGACAGGGGGGGAAACACTGAAGCTTTCTTT
>-|TRBV4-1|TRBJ1-3|-
CASSPSNGNTIYF
TGCGCCAGCAGCCCCAGTAATGGAAACACCATATATTTT
>TRBD2|TRBV2|TRBJ2-1|many
CATFDPGGAHNEQFF
TGTGCCACCTTCGACCCCGGGGGGGCCCACAATGAGCAGTTCTTC
>-|TRBV21-1|TRBJ2-4|-
CASSFLTSGGFLAKNIQYF
TGTGCCAGCAGCTTCCTGACTAGCGGGGGTTTCCTAGCCAAAAACATTCAGTACTTC
>TRBD2|TRBV7-3|TRBJ2-7|many
CASSLYVRGLRDQSSYEQYF
TGTGCCAGCAGCTTATACGTCCGGGGACTAAGAGACCAGAGCTCCTACGAGCAGTACTTC
>TRBD1|TRBV6-2/TRBV6-3|TRBJ2-1|many
CASNIGTGGEPSRNEQFF
TGTGCCAGCAATATAGGGACAGGGGGCGAACCCTCCCGCAATGAGCAGTTCTTC
>-|TRBV5-1|TRBJ2-3|many
CASSLRTTGYTQYF
TGCGCCAGCAGCTTGCGGACCACAGGCTATACGCAGTATTTT
>-|TRBV9|TRBJ1-1|-
CASSVLGGANTEAFF
TGTGCCAGCAGCGTACTTGGGGGCGCGAACACTGAAGCTTTCTTT
>TRBD2|TRBV7-2|TRBJ2-1|many
CASSRRGGGRGNEQFF
TGTGCCAGCAGCCGGCGCGGGGGGGGCCGGGGGAATGAGCAGTTCTTC
>TRBD1|TRBV12-3/TRBV12-4|TRBJ1-5|many
CASSLTGDQPQHF
TGTGCCAGCAGTTTAACAGGGGACCAGCCCCAGCATTTT
>-|TRBV3-1|TRBJ2-4|-
CASSQDRAGVNEQYF
TGTGCCAGCAGCCAAGATCGCGCAGGGGTTAATGAGCAGTACTTC
>-|TRBV20-1|TRBJ1-1|-
CSAVPRAFF
TGCAGTGCCGTCCCCAGGGCTTTCTTT
>-|TRBV5-5|TRBJ2-6|many
CASSLTASSGANVLTF
TGTGCCAGCAGCTTAACAGCGAGCTCTGGGGCCAACGTCCTGACTTTC
>-|TRBV5-1|TRBJ2-7|-
CASSSLPGPGGEQYF
TGCGCCAGCAGCTCCTTACCGGGACCCGGTGGGGAGCAGTACTTC
>TRBD2|TRBV20-1|TRBJ2-3|many
CSLAITGGVDTQYF
TGCAGTCTGGCCATAACGGGGGGGGTAGATACGCAGTATTTT
>-|TRBV7-9|TRBJ2-7|few
CASSSVGSSYEQYF
TGTGCCAGCAGCTCAGTAGGGAGCTCCTACGAGCAGTACTTC
>TRBD1|TRBV29-1|TRBJ1-5|many
CSVGGTGNQPQHF
TGCAGCGTTGGGGGGACAGGGAACCAGCCCCAGCATTTT
>-|TRBV5-1|TRBJ1-3|few
CASSLSPPTSSSGNTIYF
TGCGCCAGCAGCTTGTCCCCCCCGACATCCAGCTCTGGAAACACCATATATTTT
>-|TRBV6-5|TRBJ1-6|-
CASSYAGGSDSPLHF
TGTGCCAGCAGTTACGCGGGGGGCTCCGATTCACCCCTCCACTTT
>-|TRBV6-1|TRBJ2-7|many
CASGYLGTYEQYF
TGTGCCAGCGGGTACCTTGGTACTTACGAGCAGTACTTC
>TRBD2|TRBV18|TRBJ2-2|-
CASSPVTSGGTGELFF
TGTGCCAGCTCACCCGTGACTAGCGGGGGAACCGGGGAGCTGTTTTTT
>-|TRBV6-8|TRBJ2-7|many
CASSFLRSASYEQYF
TGTGCCAGCAGTTTCCTCCGGTCGGCCTCCTACGAGCAGTACTTC
>-|TRBV30|TRBJ1-4|many
CAWSVRQDGEKLFF
TGTGCCTGGAGTGTACGTCAGGACGGCGAAAAACTGTTTTTT
>-|TRBV7-8|TRBJ2-2|few
CASTPGSNTGELFF
TGTGCCAGCACTCCGGGGTCGAACACCGGGGAGCTGTTTTTT
>TRBD2|TRBV24-1|TRBJ2-5|-
CATSGGGVIQETQYF
TGTGCCACCAGTGGTGGGGGGGTCATACAAGAGACCCAGTACTTC
>-|TRBV19|TRBJ2-1|-
CASSGTNLPYNEQFF
TGTGCCAGTAGCGGGACAAACTTGCCCTACAATGAGCAGTTCTTC
>TRBD2|TRBV20-1|TRBJ2-5|-
CSATSVLAGKQETQYF
TGCAGTGCTACTTCAGTCCTAGCGGGGAAACAAGAGACCCAGTACTTC
>TRBD1|TRBV19|TRBJ2-5|few
CASSTGTGEETRYF
TGTGCCAGTAGTACCGGGACAGGAGAAGAGACCCGGTACTTC
>TRBD2|TRBV9|TRBJ2-5|-
CASSQDISGIGWEQYF
TGTGCCAGCAGCCAAGATATTAGCGGGATCGGATGGGAGCAGTACTTC
>-|TRBV7-3|TRBJ2-4|many
CASSLKGEQLKNIQYF
TGTGCCAGCAGCTTAAAGGGGGAACAACTCAAAAACATTCAGTACTTC
>-|TRBV29-1|TRBJ1-1|few
CSVVGLAEAFF
TGCAGCGTTGTTGGATTGGCTGAAGCTTTCTTT
>-|TRBV27|TRBJ1-2|-
CASSSGQYYGYTF
TGTGCCAGCAGTTCGGGCCAGTACTATGGCTACACCTTC
>TRBD1|TRBV20-1|TRBJ1-6|many
CSARSPILDRNLYSPLHF
TGCAGTGCTAGATCACCCATCCTGGACAGGAACCTTTATTCACCCCTCCACTTT
>TRBD2|TRBV6-5|TRBJ2-2|few
CASSYTAGGTNTGELFF
TGTGCCAGCAGTTACACAGCGGGGGGGACGAACACCGGGGAGCTGTTTTTT
>-|TRBV21-1|TRBJ2-7|many
CASSKPRGGISYEQYF
TGTGCCAGCAGCAAACCCCGAGGGGGGATTTCCTACGAGCAGTACTTC
>-|TRBV20-1|TRBJ2-3|-
CSASEGGYTDTQYF
TGCAGTGCTAGTGAGGGGGGATACACAGATACGCAGTATTTT
>-|TRBV3-1|TRBJ1-2|few
CASSLLQRSYTF
TGTGCCAGCAGCCTCCTACAGAGAAGCTACACCTTC
>-|TRBV6-1|TRBJ2-1|few
CAGSRRAGQEDNEQFF
TGTGCCGGCAGTCGTCGGGCGGGGCAAGAGGACAATGAGCAGTTCTTC
>-|TRBV28|TRBJ1-5|few
CASSLLGLGSNQPQHF
TGTGCCAGCAGTTTATTAGGTCTCGGGAGCAATCAGCCCCAGCATTTT
>-|TRBV20-1|TRBJ2-7|many
CSGNRGAYEQYF
TGCAGTGGAAACCGGGGAGCCTACGAGCAGTACTTC
>-|TRBV5-1|TRBJ2-7|many
CASSLSGFRYEQYF
TGCGCCAGCAGCTTGTCTGGGTTTCGGTACGAGCAGTACTTC
>TRBD2|TRBV6-5|TRBJ2-5|many
CASTEWSGGRETQYF
TGTGCCAGCACGGAATGGAGCGGGGGGCGGGAGACCCAGTACTTC
>-|TRBV6-5|TRBJ1-1|-
CASSYSGKGNTEAFF
TGTGCCAGCAGTTACTCGGGGAAGGGGAACACTGAAGCTTTCTTT
>-|TRBV30|TRBJ1-1|few
CAWSLTVRLNTEAFF
TGTGCCTGGAGTTTGACAGTAAGATTGAACACTGAAGCTTTCTTT
>-|TRBV5-1|TRBJ2-7|many
CASSLTQGNYEQYF
TGCGCCAGCAGCTTGACCCAGGGAAACTACGAGCAGTACTTC
>TRBD1|TRBV20-1|TRBJ1-1|-
CSARARGLGNTEAFF
TGCAGTGCTAGGGCCAGGGGGCTAGGAAACACTGAAGCTTTCTTT
>-|TRBV20-1|TRBJ2-5|once
CSASGGDRPQYF
TGCAGTGCTAGTGGCGGGGATCGACCCCAGTACTTC
>-|TRBV5-1|TRBJ2-5|few
CASSPFGGGAGETQYF
TGCGCCAGCAGCCCTTTTGGTGGGGGGGCTGGAGAGACCCAGTACTTC
>-|TRBV5-1|TRBJ1-1|-
CASSLNTRRDTEAFF
TGCGCCAGCAGCTTGAACACGAGGAGGGACACTGAAGCTTTCTTT
>-|TRBV28|TRBJ1-5|many
CASSFSGEGNQPQHF
TGTGCCAGCAGTTTTTCCGGGGAGGGCAATCAGCCCCAGCATTTT
>-|TRBV6-6|TRBJ1-2|few
CASSWQGNSYGYTF
TGTGCCAGCAGTTGGCAAGGGAATAGCTATGGCTACACCTTC
>TRBD1|TRBV20-1|TRBJ2-7|many
CSPSGQVGEQYF
TGCAGTCCGAGTGGACAGGTGGGAGAGCAGTACTTC
>-|TRBV5-4|TRBJ2-1|many
CAIDSRDTKRNEQFF
TGTGCCATTGACTCCCGGGACACCAAAAGGAATGAGCAGTTCTTC
>-|TRBV6-2/TRBV6-3|TRBJ1-5|many
CASKDSNQPQHF
TGTGCCAGCAAGGACAGCAATCAGCCCCAGCATTTT
>TRBD1|TRBV10-3|TRBJ2-7|-
CAISPGQGAGEQYF
TGTGCCATCAGCCCGGGACAGGGGGCGGGTGAGCAGTACTTC
>-|TRBV5-1|TRBJ2-6|many
CASSSARDSGANVLTF
TGCGCCAGCAGTTCTGCCCGGGACTCTGGGGCCAACGTCCTGACTTTC